This T cell receptor (beta chain) derives from a study of radiation and T cells in renal cell carcinoma. Measured with immunoSEQ multiplex PCR; TCRdb has only the in-frame clones, and not every one. The data show more than 75,000 clones, 65% to 90% seen once. Time point of the sample: blood 2 weeks post-SBRT. Treatment: 15 Gy SBRT to primary tumor, nephrectomy 4 weeks later. The input for sequencing was blood, taken from a patient whose treatment included radiotherapy and nephrectomy. The TCR originated in a woman in her 50s with renal cell carcinoma.

Written as DNA, the CDR3 is TGCGCCAGCAGCTTGACCTTCTCCTACGAGCAGTACTTC. It codes for CASSLTFSYEQYF. This chain uses TRBV5-1 with TRBJ2-5; D remains unclear. The last part of the DNA fits TRBJ2-7 better; the J call may be wrong. Germline V lookup: CDR1 SGHRS, CDR2 YFSETQ. This CDR3 comprises 13 residues.